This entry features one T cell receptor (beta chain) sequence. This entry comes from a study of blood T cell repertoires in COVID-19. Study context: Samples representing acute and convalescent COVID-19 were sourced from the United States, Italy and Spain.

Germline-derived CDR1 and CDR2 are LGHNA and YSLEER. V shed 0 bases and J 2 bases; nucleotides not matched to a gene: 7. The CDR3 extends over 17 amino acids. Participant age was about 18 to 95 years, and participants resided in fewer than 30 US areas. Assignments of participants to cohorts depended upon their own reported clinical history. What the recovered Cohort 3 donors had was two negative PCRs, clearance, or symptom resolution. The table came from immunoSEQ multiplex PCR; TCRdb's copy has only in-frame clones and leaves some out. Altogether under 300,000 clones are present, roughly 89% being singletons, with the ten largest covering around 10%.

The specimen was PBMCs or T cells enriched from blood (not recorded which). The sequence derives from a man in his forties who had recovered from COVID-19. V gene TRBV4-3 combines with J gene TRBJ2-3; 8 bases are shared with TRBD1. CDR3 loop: CASSQDRGTGATDTQYF. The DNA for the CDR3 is TGCGCCAGCAGCCAAGATCGGGGGACAGGAGCCACAGATACGCAGTATTTT.